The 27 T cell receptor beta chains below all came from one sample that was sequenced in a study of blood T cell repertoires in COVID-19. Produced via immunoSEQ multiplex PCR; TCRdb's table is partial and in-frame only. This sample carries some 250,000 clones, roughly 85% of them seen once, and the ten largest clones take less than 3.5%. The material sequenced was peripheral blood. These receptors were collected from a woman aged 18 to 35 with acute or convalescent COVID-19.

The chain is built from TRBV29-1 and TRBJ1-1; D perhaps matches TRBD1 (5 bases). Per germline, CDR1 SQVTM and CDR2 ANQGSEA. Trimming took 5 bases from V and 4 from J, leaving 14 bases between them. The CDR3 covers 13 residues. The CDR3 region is CSVKQVTGTEAFF. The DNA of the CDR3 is TGCAGCGTTAAACAGGTAACGGGCACTGAAGCTTTCTTT.

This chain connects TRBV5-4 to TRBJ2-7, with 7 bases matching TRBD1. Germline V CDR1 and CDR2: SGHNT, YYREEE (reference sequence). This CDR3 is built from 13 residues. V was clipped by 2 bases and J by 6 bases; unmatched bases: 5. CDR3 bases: TGTGCCAGCAGCTTAGGACAGGCCGGCGAGCAGTACTTC. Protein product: CASSLGQAGEQYF.

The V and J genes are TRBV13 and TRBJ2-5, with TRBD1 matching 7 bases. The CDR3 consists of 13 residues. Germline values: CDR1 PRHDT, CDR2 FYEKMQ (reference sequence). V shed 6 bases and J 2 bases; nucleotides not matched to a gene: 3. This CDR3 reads CASRQGLQETQYF. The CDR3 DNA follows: TGTGCCAGCAGACAGGGGTTGCAAGAGACCCAGTACTTC.

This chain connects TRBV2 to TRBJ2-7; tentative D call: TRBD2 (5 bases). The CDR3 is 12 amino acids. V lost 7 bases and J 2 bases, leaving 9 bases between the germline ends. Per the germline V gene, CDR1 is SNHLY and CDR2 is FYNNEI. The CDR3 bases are TGTGCCAGCACGAGCGGAGCCTACGAGCAGTACTTC. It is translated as CASTSGAYEQYF.

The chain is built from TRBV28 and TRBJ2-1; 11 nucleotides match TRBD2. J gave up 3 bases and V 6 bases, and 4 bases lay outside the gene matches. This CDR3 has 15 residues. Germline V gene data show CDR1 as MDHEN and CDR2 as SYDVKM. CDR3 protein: CASRSGTSGYNEQFF. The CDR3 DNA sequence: TGTGCCAGCAGGTCCGGGACTAGCGGCTACAATGAGCAGTTCTTC. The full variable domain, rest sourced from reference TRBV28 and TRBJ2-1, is DVKVTQSSRYLVKRTGEKVFLECVQDMDHENMFWYRQDPGLGLRLIYFSYDVKMKEKGDIPEGYSVSREKKERFSLILESASTNQTSMYLCASRSGTSGYNEQFFGPGTRLTVL.

Written as DNA, the CDR3 is TGTGCCAGCAGCTTTTCCTTTTCGGTAGATGTTTCCTACGAGCAGTACTTC. Protein product: CASSFSFSVDVSYEQYF. The chain combines TRBV5-4 with TRBJ2-7; D gene uncertain. Germline CDR1 and CDR2: SGHNT and YYREEE (reference sequence). Trimming removed 2 bases from V and 1 base from J, with 19 bases in between. The CDR3 has 17 amino acids.

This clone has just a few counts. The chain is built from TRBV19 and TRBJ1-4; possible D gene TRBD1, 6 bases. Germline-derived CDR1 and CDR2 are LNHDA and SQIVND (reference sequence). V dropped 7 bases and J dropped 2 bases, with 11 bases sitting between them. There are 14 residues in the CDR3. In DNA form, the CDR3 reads TGTGCCAGTACGGGGGGGCGGACTAATGAAAAACTGTTTTTT. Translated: CASTGGRTNEKLFF.

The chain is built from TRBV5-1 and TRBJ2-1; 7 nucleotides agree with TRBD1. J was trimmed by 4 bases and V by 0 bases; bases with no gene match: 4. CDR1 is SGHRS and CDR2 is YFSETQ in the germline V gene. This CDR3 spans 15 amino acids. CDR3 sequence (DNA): TGCGCCAGCAGCTTGGATGGACAGGAATACAATGAGCAGTTCTTC. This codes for CASSLDGQEYNEQFF.

The CDR3 nucleotides read TGTGCCAGCAGCCCGAGAGAGCCCCCTGGCTACACCTTC. Protein: CASSPREPPGYTF. This sequence joins TRBV5-4 and TRBJ1-2; D is uncertain. This CDR3 has 13 amino acids. Trimming removed 4 bases at V and 7 bases at J, with 14 bases between. The germline V gene encodes CDR1 SGHNT and CDR2 YYREEE (reference sequence).

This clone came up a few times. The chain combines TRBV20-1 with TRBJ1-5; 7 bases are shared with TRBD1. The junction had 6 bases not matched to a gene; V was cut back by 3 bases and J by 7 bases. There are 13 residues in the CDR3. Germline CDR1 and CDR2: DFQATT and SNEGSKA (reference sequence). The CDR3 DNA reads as TGCAGTGCTAGTACGCAGGGGGACCAGCCCCAGCATTTT. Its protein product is CSASTQGDQPQHF.

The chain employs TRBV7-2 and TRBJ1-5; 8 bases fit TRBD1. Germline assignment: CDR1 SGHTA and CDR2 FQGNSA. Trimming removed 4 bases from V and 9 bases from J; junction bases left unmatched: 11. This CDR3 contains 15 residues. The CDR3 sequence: CASSSYQGAAGPQHF. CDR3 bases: TGTGCCAGCAGCTCTTACCAGGGGGCCGCCGGGCCCCAGCATTTT.

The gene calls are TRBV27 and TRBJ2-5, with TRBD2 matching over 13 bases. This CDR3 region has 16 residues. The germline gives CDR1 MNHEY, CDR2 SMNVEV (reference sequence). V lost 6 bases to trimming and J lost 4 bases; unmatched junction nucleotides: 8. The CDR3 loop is CASSPLAGGPGETQYF. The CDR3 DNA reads TGTGCCAGCAGCCCACTAGCGGGAGGGCCAGGAGAGACCCAGTACTTC.

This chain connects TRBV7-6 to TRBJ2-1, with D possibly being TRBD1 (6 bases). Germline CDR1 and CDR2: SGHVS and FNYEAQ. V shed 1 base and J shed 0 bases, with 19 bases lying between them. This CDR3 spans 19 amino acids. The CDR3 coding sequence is TGTGCCAGCAGCTTAGTTTCAGGGGTAGCGCCTAGCTCCTACAATGAGCAGTTCTTC. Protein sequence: CASSLVSGVAPSSYNEQFF.

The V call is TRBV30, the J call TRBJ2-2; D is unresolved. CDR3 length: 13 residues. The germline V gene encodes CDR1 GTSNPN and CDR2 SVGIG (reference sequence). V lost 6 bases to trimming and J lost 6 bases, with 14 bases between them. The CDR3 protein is CACLAVSAGELFF. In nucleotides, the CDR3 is TGTGCCTGTTTGGCGGTTTCGGCCGGGGAGCTGTTTTTT.

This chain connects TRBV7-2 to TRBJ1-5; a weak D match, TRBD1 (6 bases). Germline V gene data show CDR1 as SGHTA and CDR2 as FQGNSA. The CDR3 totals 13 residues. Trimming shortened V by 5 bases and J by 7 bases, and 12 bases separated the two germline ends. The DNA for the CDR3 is TGTGCCAGCAGCGTAAAAAGGGGGCAGCCCCAGCATTTT. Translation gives CASSVKRGQPQHF.

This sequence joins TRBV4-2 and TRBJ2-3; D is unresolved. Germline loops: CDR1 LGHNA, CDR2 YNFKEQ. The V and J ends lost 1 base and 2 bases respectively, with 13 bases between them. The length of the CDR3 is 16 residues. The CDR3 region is CASSQGLPPSTDTQYF. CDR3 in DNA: TGTGCCAGCAGCCAAGGGCTTCCTCCCTCCACAGATACGCAGTATTTT.

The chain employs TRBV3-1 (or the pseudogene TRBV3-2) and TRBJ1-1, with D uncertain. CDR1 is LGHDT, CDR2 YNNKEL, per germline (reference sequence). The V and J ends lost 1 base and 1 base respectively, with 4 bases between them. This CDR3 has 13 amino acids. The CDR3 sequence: CASSQAGNTEAFF. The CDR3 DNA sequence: TGTGCCAGCAGCCAAGCGGGGAACACTGAAGCTTTCTTT.

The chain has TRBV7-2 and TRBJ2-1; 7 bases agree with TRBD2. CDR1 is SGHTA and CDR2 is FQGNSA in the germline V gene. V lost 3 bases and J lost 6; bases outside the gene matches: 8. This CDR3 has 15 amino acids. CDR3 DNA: TGTGCCAGCAGCTTTGGACTAGGTTTGGGCAATGAGCAGTTCTTC. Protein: CASSFGLGLGNEQFF.

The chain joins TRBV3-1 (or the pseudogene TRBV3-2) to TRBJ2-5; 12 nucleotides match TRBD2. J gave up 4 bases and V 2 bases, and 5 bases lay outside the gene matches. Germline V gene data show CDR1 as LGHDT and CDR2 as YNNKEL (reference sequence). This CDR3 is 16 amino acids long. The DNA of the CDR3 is TGTGCCAGCAGCCAACGTGCTAGCGGGAGGGGAGAGACCCAGTACTTC. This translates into CASSQRASGRGETQYF.

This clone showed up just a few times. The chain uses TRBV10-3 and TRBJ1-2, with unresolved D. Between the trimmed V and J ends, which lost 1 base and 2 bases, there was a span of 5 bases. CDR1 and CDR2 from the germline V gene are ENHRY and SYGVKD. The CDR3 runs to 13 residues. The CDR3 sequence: CAISEFENYGYTF. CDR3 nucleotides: TGTGCCATCAGTGAGTTTGAGAACTATGGCTACACCTTC.

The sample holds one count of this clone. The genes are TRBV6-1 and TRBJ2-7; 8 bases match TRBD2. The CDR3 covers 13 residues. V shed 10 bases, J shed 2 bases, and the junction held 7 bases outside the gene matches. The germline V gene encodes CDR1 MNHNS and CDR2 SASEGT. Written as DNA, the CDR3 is TGTGCCACTTCGGATAGCGGGACCTACGAGCAGTACTTC. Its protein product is CATSDSGTYEQYF.

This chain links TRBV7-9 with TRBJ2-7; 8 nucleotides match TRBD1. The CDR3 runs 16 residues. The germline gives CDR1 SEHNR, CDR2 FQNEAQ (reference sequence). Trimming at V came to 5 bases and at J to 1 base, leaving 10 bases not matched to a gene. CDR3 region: CASSQPRDRRSYEQYF. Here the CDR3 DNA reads TGTGCCAGCAGCCAGCCCCGGGACAGGCGTTCCTACGAGCAGTACTTC.

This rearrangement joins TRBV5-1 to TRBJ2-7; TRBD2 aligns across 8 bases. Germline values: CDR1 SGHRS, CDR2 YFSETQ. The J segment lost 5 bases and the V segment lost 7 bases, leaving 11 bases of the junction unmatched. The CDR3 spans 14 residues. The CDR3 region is CASGPGGSLDEQYF. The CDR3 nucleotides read TGCGCCAGCGGTCCGGGAGGGTCTTTAGACGAGCAGTACTTC.

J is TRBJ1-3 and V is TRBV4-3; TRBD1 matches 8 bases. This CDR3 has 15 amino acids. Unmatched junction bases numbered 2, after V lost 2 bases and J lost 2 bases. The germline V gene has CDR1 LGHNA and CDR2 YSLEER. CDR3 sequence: CASSQQTGAGNTIYF. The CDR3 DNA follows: TGCGCCAGCAGCCAACAGACAGGGGCTGGAAACACCATATATTTT.

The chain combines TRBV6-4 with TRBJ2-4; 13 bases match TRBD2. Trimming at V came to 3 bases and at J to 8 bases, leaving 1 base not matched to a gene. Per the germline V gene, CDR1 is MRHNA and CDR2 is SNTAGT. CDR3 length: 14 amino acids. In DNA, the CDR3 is TGTGCCAGCAGTGAAGGACTAGCGGGAGACATTCAGTACTTC. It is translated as CASSEGLAGDIQYF.

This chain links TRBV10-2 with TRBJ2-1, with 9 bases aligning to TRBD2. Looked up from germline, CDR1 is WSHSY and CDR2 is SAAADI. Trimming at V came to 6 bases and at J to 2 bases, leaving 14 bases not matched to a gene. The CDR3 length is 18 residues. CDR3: CASSPLGSGSQTYNEQFF. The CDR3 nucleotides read TGCGCCAGCAGCCCTTTGGGTAGCGGGAGCCAAACCTACAATGAGCAGTTCTTC.

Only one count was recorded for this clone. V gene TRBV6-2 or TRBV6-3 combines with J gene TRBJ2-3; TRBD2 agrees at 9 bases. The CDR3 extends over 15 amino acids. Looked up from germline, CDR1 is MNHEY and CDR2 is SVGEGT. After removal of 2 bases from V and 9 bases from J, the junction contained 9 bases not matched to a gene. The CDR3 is CASSYRREGLPTQYF. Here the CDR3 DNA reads TGTGCCAGCAGTTACAGGCGGGAGGGCCTACCGACGCAGTATTTT.